This T cell receptor (beta chain) appears in the sequencing data of a study of T cells in Graves' hyperthyroidism and ophthalmopathy. General study findings and limits: Separating ophthalmopathy from stable hyperthyroidism was achieved by a 13 V-J model.

Between the trimmed V and J ends, which lost 0 bases and 9 bases, there was a span of 18 bases. Germline CDR1 is MGHRA and CDR2 is YSYEKL. This CDR3 has 15 amino acids. This clonotype has only a few counts. Antigen specificity is unknown. Amplified TCR beta CDR3 regions derived from RNA transcripts. In the first-round RT-PCR of the TCR CDR3, the HTBI primer set was used. Each CDR3 protein gets one entry after TCRdb re-called the multiplex PCR reads with MiXCR. The table records fewer than 350,000 distinct CDR3 sequences, roughly 13% of them present only once. Material for sequencing was blood. The chain combines TRBV4-1 with TRBJ2-7; D may be TRBD1 (7 bases). The TCR was taken from a woman aged 40-49 years with Graves' hyperthyroidism. In DNA, the CDR3 is TGCGCCAGCAGCCAAGATGGAGGAGGGGGCGGCTGGCAGTACTTC. Its protein is CASSQDGGGGGWQYF.